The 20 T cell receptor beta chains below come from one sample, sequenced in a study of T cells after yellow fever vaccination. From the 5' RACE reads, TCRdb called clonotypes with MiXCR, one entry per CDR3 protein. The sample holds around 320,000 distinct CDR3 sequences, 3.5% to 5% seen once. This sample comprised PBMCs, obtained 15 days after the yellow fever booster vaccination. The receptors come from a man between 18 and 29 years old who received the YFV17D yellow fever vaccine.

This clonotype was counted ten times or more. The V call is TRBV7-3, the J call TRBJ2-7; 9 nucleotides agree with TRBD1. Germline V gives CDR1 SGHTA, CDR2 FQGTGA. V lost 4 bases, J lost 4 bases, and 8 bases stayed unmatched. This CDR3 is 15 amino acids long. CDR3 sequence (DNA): TGTGCCAGCAGCTCCCTCCGGGACAGGGCTTACGAGCAGTACGTC. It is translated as CASSSLRDRAYEQYV.

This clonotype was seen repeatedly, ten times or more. The CDR3 reads CAGSRDGPPNTEAFF. The CDR3 nucleotides read TGTGCCGGCTCACGGGACGGACCCCCGAACACTGAAGCTTTCTTT. This sequence joins TRBV5-5 and TRBJ1-1; D might be TRBD1 (5 bases). The CDR3 contains 15 residues. Germline lookup yields CDR1 SGHKS and CDR2 YYEKEE (reference sequence). The V gene lost 10 bases and the J gene lost 1 base, with 20 bases spanning the gap.

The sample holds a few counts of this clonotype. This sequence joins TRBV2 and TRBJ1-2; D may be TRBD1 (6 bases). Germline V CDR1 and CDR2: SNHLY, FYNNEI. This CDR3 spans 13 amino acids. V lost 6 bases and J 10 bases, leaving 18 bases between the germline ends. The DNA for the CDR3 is TGTGCCAGCAGACCAGACAGGAAGGGACTCTACACCTTC. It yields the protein CASRPDRKGLYTF.

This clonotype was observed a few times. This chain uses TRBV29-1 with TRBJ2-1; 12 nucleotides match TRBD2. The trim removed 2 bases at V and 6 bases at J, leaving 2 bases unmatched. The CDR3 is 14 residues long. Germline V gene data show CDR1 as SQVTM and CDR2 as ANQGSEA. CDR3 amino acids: CSVELAGGLNEQFF. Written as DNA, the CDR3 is TGCAGCGTTGAACTAGCGGGGGGGCTCAATGAGCAGTTCTTC.

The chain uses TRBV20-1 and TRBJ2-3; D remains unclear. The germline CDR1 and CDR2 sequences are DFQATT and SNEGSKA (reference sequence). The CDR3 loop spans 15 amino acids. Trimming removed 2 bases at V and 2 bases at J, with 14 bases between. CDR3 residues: CSARFRQTATDTQYF. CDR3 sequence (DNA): TGCAGTGCTAGATTTCGGCAGACTGCCACAGATACGCAGTATTTT.

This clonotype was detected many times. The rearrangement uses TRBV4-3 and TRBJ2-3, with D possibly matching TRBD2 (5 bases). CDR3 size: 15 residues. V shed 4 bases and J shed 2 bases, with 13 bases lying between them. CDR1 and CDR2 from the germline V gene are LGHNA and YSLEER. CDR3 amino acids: CASSPRAWDTDTQYF. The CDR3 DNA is TGCGCCAGCAGCCCGCGGGCCTGGGACACAGATACGCAGTATTTT.

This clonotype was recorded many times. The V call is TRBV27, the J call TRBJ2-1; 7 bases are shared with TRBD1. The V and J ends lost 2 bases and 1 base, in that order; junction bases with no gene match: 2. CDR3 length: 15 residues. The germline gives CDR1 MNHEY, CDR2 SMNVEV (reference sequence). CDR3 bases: TGTGCCAGCAGTTTAGGGACAGCGTCCTACAATGAGCAGTTCTTC. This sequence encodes CASSLGTASYNEQFF.

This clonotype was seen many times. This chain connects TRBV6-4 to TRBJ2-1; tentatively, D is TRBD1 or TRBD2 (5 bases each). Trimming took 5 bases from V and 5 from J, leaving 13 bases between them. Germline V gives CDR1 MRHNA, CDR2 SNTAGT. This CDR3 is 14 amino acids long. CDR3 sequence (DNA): TGTGCCAGCAGTCTTACCGGGACCAACAATGAGCAGTTCTTC. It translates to CASSLTGTNNEQFF.

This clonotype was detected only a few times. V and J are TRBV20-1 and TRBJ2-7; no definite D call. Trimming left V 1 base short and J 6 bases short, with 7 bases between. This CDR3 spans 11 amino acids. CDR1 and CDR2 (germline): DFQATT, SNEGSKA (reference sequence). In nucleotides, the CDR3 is TGCAGTGCTAGAGGACCTTCCGAGCAGTACTTC. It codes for CSARGPSEQYF.

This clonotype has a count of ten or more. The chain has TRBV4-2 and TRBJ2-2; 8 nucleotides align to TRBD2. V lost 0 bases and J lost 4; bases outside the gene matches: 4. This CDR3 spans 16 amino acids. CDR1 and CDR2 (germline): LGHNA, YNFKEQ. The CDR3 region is CASSQDPGGATGELFF. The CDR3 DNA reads TGTGCCAGCAGCCAAGATCCGGGGGGGGCCACCGGGGAGCTGTTTTTT.

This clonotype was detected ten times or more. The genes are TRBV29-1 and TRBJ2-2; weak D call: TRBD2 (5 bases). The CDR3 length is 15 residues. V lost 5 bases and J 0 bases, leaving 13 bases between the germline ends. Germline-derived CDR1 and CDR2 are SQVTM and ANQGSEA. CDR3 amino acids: CSVRSGLANTGELFF. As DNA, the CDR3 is TGCAGCGTTCGAAGCGGACTCGCGAACACCGGGGAGCTGTTTTTT.

In DNA form, the CDR3 reads TGCGCCAGCAGCCTGCAACTAGCAGATACGCAGTATTTT. It is translated as CASSLQLADTQYF. The genes are TRBV5-1 and TRBJ2-3, with D possibly matching TRBD2 (5 bases). The CDR3 spans 13 residues. Germline loops: CDR1 SGHRS, CDR2 YFSETQ. The ends were cut back, 4 bases at V and 4 bases at J, with 10 bases in the middle.

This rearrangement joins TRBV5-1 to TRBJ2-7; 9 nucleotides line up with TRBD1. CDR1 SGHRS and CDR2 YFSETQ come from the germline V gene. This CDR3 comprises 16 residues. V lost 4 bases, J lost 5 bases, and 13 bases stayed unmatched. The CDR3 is CASSRGRDRVSHEQYF. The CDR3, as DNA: TGCGCCAGCAGCCGGGGCCGGGACAGGGTATCCCACGAGCAGTACTTC.

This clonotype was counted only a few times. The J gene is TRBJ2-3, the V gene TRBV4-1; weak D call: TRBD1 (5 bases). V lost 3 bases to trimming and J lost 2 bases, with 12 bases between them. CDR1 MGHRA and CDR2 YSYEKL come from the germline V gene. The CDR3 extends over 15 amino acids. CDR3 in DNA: TGCGCCAGCAGCCAGGGGCAGGGAACCACAGATACGCAGTATTTT. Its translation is CASSQGQGTTDTQYF.

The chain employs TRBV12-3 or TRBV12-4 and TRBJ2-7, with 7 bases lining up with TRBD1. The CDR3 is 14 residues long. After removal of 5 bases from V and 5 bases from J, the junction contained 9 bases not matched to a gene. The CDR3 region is CASSRGTVRNEQYF. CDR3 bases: TGTGCCAGCAGTCGAGGGACAGTTCGCAACGAGCAGTACTTC.

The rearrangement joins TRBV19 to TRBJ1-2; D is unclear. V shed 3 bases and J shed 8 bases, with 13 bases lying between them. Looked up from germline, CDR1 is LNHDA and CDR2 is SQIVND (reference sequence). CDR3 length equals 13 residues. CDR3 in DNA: TGTGCCAGTAGTATTATTGTCGCCGAGGGCTACACCTTC. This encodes CASSIIVAEGYTF.

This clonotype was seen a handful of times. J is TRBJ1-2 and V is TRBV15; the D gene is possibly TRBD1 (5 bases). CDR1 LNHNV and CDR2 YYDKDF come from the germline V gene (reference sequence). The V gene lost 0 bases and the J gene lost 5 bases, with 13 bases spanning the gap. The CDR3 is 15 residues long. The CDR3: CATSREQDGRYGYTF. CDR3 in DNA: TGTGCCACCAGCAGAGAACAGGACGGGAGGTATGGCTACACCTTC.

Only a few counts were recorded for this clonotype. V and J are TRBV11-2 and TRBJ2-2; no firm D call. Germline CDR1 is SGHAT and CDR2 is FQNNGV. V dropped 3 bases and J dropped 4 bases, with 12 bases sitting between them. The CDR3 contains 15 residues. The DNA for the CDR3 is TGTGCCAGCAGCTTCTACAAGGAGAGCACCGGGGAGCTGTTTTTT. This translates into CASSFYKESTGELFF.

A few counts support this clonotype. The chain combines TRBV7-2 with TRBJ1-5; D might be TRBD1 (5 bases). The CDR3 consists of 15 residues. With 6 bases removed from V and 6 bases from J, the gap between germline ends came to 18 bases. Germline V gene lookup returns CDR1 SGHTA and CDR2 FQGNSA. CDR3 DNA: TGTGCCAGCAGTGGGATTCGGGGTAGGGGTCAGCCCCAGCATTTT. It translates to CASSGIRGRGQPQHF.

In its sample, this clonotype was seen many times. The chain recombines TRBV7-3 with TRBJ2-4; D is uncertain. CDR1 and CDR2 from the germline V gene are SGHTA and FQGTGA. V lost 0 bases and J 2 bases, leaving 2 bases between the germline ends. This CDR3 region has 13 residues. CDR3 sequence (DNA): TGTGCCAGCAGCTTAACATCCAAAAACATTCAGTACTTC. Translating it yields CASSLTSKNIQYF.